This is a list of T cell receptor beta chains from one sample in a study of early T cells in non-severe SARS-CoV-2 infection. MiXCR, run by TCRdb on the 5' RACE reads, gives a single entry per CDR3 protein. This table has some 40,000 distinct CDR3 sequences, 3% to 4.5% appearing once. The specimen was whole blood. The receptors were sampled from an adult who was a healthcare worker with PCR-confirmed SARS-CoV-2 infection or an uninfected control (not recorded which). Each CDR3 is given with its conserved first and last residue. Each record gives: D gene, V gene, J gene, clone size, CDR3 DNA, CDR3 protein. The D gene is left open where the match is weak. Clone size is given for some rows only: seen once, a few or many times, or a class if the clone is expanded.

D: -; V: TRBV20-1; J: TRBJ2-3; size: -; DNA: TGCAGTGCCACCCCCGGGGCCCCCACAGATACGCAGTATTTT; CDR3: CSATPGAPTDTQYF
D: TRBD2; V: TRBV28; J: TRBJ2-7; size: -; DNA: TGTGCCAGCAGTTTGGGGACTAGAGTCGGCGGGGGTCCCTACGAGCAGTACTTC; CDR3: CASSLGTRVGGGPYEQYF
D: -; V: TRBV10-3; J: TRBJ1-2; size: many; DNA: TGTGCCATCACACCAGGCGCTATCTATGGCTACACTTTC; CDR3: CAITPGAIYGYTF
D: TRBD1; V: TRBV5-1; J: TRBJ2-6; size: few; DNA: TGCGCCAGCAGCTTTCCCCGGGACAGGGGATTTTCCTCTGGGGCCAACGTCCTGACTTTC; CDR3: CASSFPRDRGFSSGANVLTF
D: -; V: TRBV10-3; J: TRBJ1-5; size: many; DNA: TGTGCCGCCAGTGGGGGGCTGGATCAGCCCCAGCATTTT; CDR3: CAASGGLDQPQHF
D: -; V: TRBV29-1; J: TRBJ2-1; size: -; DNA: TGCAGCGTTCCCTCCTCGGACGTTGAGCAGTTCTTC; CDR3: CSVPSSDVEQFF
D: -; V: TRBV13; J: TRBJ1-1; size: many; DNA: TGTGCCAGCAGCTTTGTACTGGGTTGGGGTCTAATAGCTGAAGCTTTCTTT; CDR3: CASSFVLGWGLIAEAFF
D: -; V: TRBV27; J: TRBJ2-3; size: many; DNA: TGTGCCAGCAGTTTAAGTTTCCCAGGGGCAGATACGCAGTATTTT; CDR3: CASSLSFPGADTQYF
D: -; V: TRBV12-3/TRBV12-4; J: TRBJ1-6; size: many; DNA: TGTGCCAGCAGTTTAGAGGGTTCTCGGTGGTCACCCCTCCACTTT; CDR3: CASSLEGSRWSPLHF
D: TRBD1; V: TRBV29-1; J: TRBJ1-3; size: many; DNA: TGCAGCGTTACGACAGGGCCGGGAAACACCATATATTTT; CDR3: CSVTTGPGNTIYF
D: TRBD2; V: TRBV29-1; J: TRBJ2-1; size: -; DNA: TGCAGCGTTGAGATAGCGGGAGGAGACAATGAGCAGTTCTTC; CDR3: CSVEIAGGDNEQFF
D: -; V: TRBV12-3/TRBV12-4; J: TRBJ2-3; size: many; DNA: TGTGCCAGCAGTTTTGAGGGCCCGGATACGCAGTATTTT; CDR3: CASSFEGPDTQYF
D: -; V: TRBV20-1; J: TRBJ1-1; size: few; DNA: TGCAGTGCTAGTGGGGGCGGCCCAAGCACTGAAGCTTTCTTT; CDR3: CSASGGGPSTEAFF
D: -; V: TRBV18; J: TRBJ2-2; size: -; DNA: TGTGCCAGCTCACCTACGTCCACCGGGGAGCTGTTTTTT; CDR3: CASSPTSTGELFF
D: -; V: TRBV6-6; J: TRBJ2-3; size: many; DNA: TGTGCCAGCTCTGGCAGCACAGATACGCAGTATTTT; CDR3: CASSGSTDTQYF
D: TRBD2; V: TRBV28; J: TRBJ2-2; size: many; DNA: TGTGCCAGCAGTTTAGGCCTAGCGGGAGTAGTCGGGGAGCTGTTTTTT; CDR3: CASSLGLAGVVGELFF
D: TRBD1; V: TRBV24-1; J: TRBJ2-5; size: many; DNA: TGTGCCACCAGTGCGGGGACAGGGGTAGAGACCCAGTACTTC; CDR3: CATSAGTGVETQYF
D: TRBD2; V: TRBV3-1; J: TRBJ2-1; size: many; DNA: TGTGCCAGCAGCCAAAAACTAGCGGGGTCTCGCCATGAGCAGTTCTTC; CDR3: CASSQKLAGSRHEQFF
D: -; V: TRBV6-2/TRBV6-3; J: TRBJ2-1; size: many; DNA: TGTGCCAGCAGCCTCAAACGTCGGGACACGGTTGTCTTC; CDR3: CASSLKRRDTVVF
D: TRBD1; V: TRBV4-1; J: TRBJ1-1; size: many; DNA: TGCGCCAGCAGCCATGCGGACAGGGCGAACACTGAAGCTTTCTTT; CDR3: CASSHADRANTEAFF
D: -; V: TRBV6-1; J: TRBJ1-5; size: many; DNA: TGTGCCAGCAGTGAACCATGGGGGGGTAGCAATCAGCCCCAGCATTTT; CDR3: CASSEPWGGSNQPQHF
D: TRBD2; V: TRBV7-2; J: TRBJ2-7; size: many; DNA: TGTGCCAGCAGCCGGACTAGCGGGAGGTACGAGCAGTACTTC; CDR3: CASSRTSGRYEQYF
D: -; V: TRBV11-2; J: TRBJ2-3; size: many; DNA: TGTGCCAGCAGCTTTTTTGGGGGACCCACAGATACGCAGTATTTT; CDR3: CASSFFGGPTDTQYF
D: -; V: TRBV28; J: TRBJ2-3; size: many; DNA: TGTGCCAGCAGTTTATTACAGGGTAGGCAGTATTTT; CDR3: CASSLLQGRQYF
D: TRBD2; V: TRBV6-6; J: TRBJ2-2; size: many; DNA: TGTGCCAGCAGTTACAGTTGGGGGGGCACCGGGGAGCTGTTTTTT; CDR3: CASSYSWGGTGELFF
D: -; V: TRBV12-3/TRBV12-4; J: TRBJ2-2; size: few; DNA: TGTGCCAGCAGGAAACCGGGAGCAACCGGGGAGCTGTTTTTT; CDR3: CASRKPGATGELFF
D: -; V: TRBV28; J: TRBJ2-1; size: many; DNA: TGTGCCAGCAGTGGAGGTCCTGGTGTCGATGAGCAGTTCTTC; CDR3: CASSGGPGVDEQFF
D: -; V: TRBV24-1; J: TRBJ2-1; size: -; DNA: TGTGCCACCAGTGATGTTACCCGGGACCAAGCCACCTACAATGAGCAGTTCTTC; CDR3: CATSDVTRDQATYNEQFF
D: -; V: TRBV7-2; J: TRBJ2-2; size: many; DNA: TGTGCCAGCAGCAGGGTCTACAACCTAGGGGAGCTGTTTTTT; CDR3: CASSRVYNLGELFF
D: -; V: TRBV6-5; J: TRBJ2-1; size: many; DNA: TGTGCCAGCAGCCGGACGGACAAGAACAATGAGCAGTTCTTC; CDR3: CASSRTDKNNEQFF
D: -; V: TRBV15; J: TRBJ1-2; size: once; DNA: TGTGCCACCAGCGGGCTACAGGGAGCTAACTATGGCTACACCTTC; CDR3: CATSGLQGANYGYTF
D: -; V: TRBV6-1; J: TRBJ2-7; size: many; DNA: TGTGCCAGCACCCGAGGAACCACGAACTCCTACGAGCAGTACTTC; CDR3: CASTRGTTNSYEQYF
D: -; V: TRBV6-1; J: TRBJ2-1; size: many; DNA: TGTGCCAGCATCTTAGACGGGGTAAGAAATGAGCAGTTCTTC; CDR3: CASILDGVRNEQFF
D: TRBD2; V: TRBV10-3; J: TRBJ2-7; size: medium-sized; DNA: TGTGCCATCAGTGACCCCACTAGCGGGAGGACCTACGAGCAGTACTTC; CDR3: CAISDPTSGRTYEQYF
D: -; V: TRBV6-6; J: TRBJ2-3; size: few; DNA: TGTGCCAGCAGTTACTCGAGTGGGTTAGATACGCAGTATTTT; CDR3: CASSYSSGLDTQYF
D: -; V: TRBV27; J: TRBJ2-3; size: many; DNA: TGTGCCAGCAGTTGGGGGGAAATAAGCACAGATACGCAGTATTTT; CDR3: CASSWGEISTDTQYF
D: -; V: TRBV12-3/TRBV12-4; J: TRBJ2-3; size: few; DNA: TGTGCCAGCAGAACCGGGTCCCACACAGATACGCAGTATTTT; CDR3: CASRTGSHTDTQYF
D: -; V: TRBV12-3/TRBV12-4; J: TRBJ1-6; size: many; DNA: TGTGCCAGCAGTAAGAGTAATTCACCCCTCCACTTT; CDR3: CASSKSNSPLHF
D: -; V: TRBV5-1; J: TRBJ2-3; size: many; DNA: TGCGCCAGCAGGAGGGACGGGAGCACAGATACGCAGTATTTT; CDR3: CASRRDGSTDTQYF
D: -; V: TRBV27; J: TRBJ2-1; size: many; DNA: TGTGCCAGCAGTTTTATGGGGGCCTACAATGAGCAGTTCTTC; CDR3: CASSFMGAYNEQFF
D: TRBD2; V: TRBV2; J: TRBJ2-1; size: medium-sized; DNA: TGTGCCAGCAGTGAAGGGACTAGCGACTACAATGAGCAGTTCTTC; CDR3: CASSEGTSDYNEQFF
D: TRBD2; V: TRBV6-2/TRBV6-3; J: TRBJ2-7; size: -; DNA: TGTGCCAGCCGAGGACTAGCGGGAGGGCCGAGCACCTACGAGCAGTACTTC; CDR3: CASRGLAGGPSTYEQYF
D: TRBD1; V: TRBV7-2; J: TRBJ1-4; size: many; DNA: TGTGCCAGCAGCTCCCGACAGGGAAGAGGTGAAAAACTGTTTTTT; CDR3: CASSSRQGRGEKLFF
D: TRBD1; V: TRBV29-1; J: TRBJ2-5; size: many; DNA: TGCAGCGCAGTGACAGGGAGAGAGACCCAGTACTTC; CDR3: CSAVTGRETQYF
D: TRBD2; V: TRBV6-2/TRBV6-3; J: TRBJ2-1; size: many; DNA: TGTGCCAGCAGTTACGGGACTAGCGGGAGCGATGAGCAGTTCTTC; CDR3: CASSYGTSGSDEQFF
D: -; V: TRBV5-1; J: TRBJ1-5; size: many; DNA: TGCGCCAGCAGCTTGGGGACAGACAATCAGCCCCAGCATTTT; CDR3: CASSLGTDNQPQHF
D: -; V: TRBV29-1; J: TRBJ2-7; size: many; DNA: TGCAGCGCCCGGGACAAGGACTCCTACGAGCAGTACTTC; CDR3: CSARDKDSYEQYF
D: TRBD2; V: TRBV7-2; J: TRBJ2-7; size: many; DNA: TGTGCCAGCAGCTCCGCGACTAGCGCAAGCTCCTACGAGCAGTACTTC; CDR3: CASSSATSASSYEQYF
D: TRBD2; V: TRBV27; J: TRBJ2-1; size: many; DNA: TGTGCCAGCATTGGAGGACTAGCGGGACTCTCCTACAATGAGCAGTTCTTC; CDR3: CASIGGLAGLSYNEQFF
D: -; V: TRBV6-5; J: TRBJ2-6; size: many; DNA: TGTGCCAGCAGGTGGGGGAGAGGGGGGGCCAACGTCCTGACTTTC; CDR3: CASRWGRGGANVLTF
D: -; V: TRBV10-3; J: TRBJ2-7; size: -; DNA: TGTGCCATCAGTGCTGACAGTTACGAGCAGTACTTC; CDR3: CAISADSYEQYF
D: TRBD2; V: TRBV5-1; J: TRBJ2-1; size: many; DNA: TGCGCCAGCAGCTTGGAACTAGCGGTCGATGAGCAGTTCTTC; CDR3: CASSLELAVDEQFF
D: -; V: TRBV3-1; J: TRBJ1-2; size: few; DNA: TGTGCCAGCAGCCAAGGCGGACAGCTACTTAACTATGGCTACACCTTC; CDR3: CASSQGGQLLNYGYTF
D: -; V: TRBV3-1; J: TRBJ2-3; size: many; DNA: TGTGCCAGCAGCCAGATCCGAGATACGCAGTATTTT; CDR3: CASSQIRDTQYF
D: -; V: TRBV20-1; J: TRBJ2-3; size: few; DNA: TGCAGTCACCAGCGGGTTGAAGATACGCAGTATTTT; CDR3: CSHQRVEDTQYF
D: TRBD1; V: TRBV24-1; J: TRBJ2-1; size: many; DNA: TGTGCCACCAGTGATTTTTCAACCGGGACAGCAAACAATGAGCAGTTCTTC; CDR3: CATSDFSTGTANNEQFF
D: -; V: TRBV7-2; J: TRBJ1-1; size: many; DNA: TGTGCCAGCAGAACAGGGATGAACACTGAAGCTTTCTTT; CDR3: CASRTGMNTEAFF
D: -; V: TRBV10-3; J: TRBJ2-5; size: many; DNA: TGTGCCATCAGTGATCAAGAGACCCAGTACTTC; CDR3: CAISDQETQYF
D: -; V: TRBV3-1; J: TRBJ1-3; size: many; DNA: TGTGCCAGCAGCCAAGGGACAGACTCTGGAAACACCATATATTTT; CDR3: CASSQGTDSGNTIYF
D: -; V: TRBV14; J: TRBJ2-1; size: -; DNA: TGTGCCAGCAGCCAACTGGGCGACAAAGTCTATGAGCAGTTCTTC; CDR3: CASSQLGDKVYEQFF